This TCR beta chain was sequenced during a study of blood T cell repertoires in COVID-19. Across the study: Nucleic acid was either cDNA or gDNA, and it came from T cells, B-cell-depleted T cells, or PBMCs.

Per the study methods: Amplification with reference gene primers provided the estimates of nucleated cell counts. TCRdb keeps only in-frame clones here, not all; method: immunoSEQ multiplex PCR. The V and J calls and clone size were taken over from that table, and D and trimming were inferred from the DNA. Of some 200,000 clones listed, around 83% are singletons. J gave up 5 bases and V 6 bases, and 8 bases lay outside the gene matches. This CDR3 has 14 residues. The germline CDR1 and CDR2 sequences are KGHDR and SFDVKD. The origin of this receptor is a woman in her forties with acute COVID-19. Sequenced material: PBMCs or T cells enriched from blood (not recorded which). The genes are TRBV24-1 and TRBJ1-1, with 7 bases matching TRBD1. CDR3 amino acids: CATSSSTGRTEAFF. CDR3 DNA sequence: TGTGCCACCAGTTCCTCGACAGGGCGAACTGAAGCTTTCTTT.